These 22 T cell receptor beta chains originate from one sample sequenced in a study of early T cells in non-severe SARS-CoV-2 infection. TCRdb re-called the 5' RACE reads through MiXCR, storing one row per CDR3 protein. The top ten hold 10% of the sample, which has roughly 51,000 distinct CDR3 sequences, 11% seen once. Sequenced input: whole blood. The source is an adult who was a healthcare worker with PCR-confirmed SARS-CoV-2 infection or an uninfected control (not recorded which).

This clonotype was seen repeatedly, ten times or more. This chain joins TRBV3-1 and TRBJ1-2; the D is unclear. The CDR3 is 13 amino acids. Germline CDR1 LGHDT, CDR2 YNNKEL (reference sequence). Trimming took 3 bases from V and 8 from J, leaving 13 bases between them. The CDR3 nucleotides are TGTGCCAGCAGCCATGACAACGCGAGAGGCTACACCTTC. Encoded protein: CASSHDNARGYTF.

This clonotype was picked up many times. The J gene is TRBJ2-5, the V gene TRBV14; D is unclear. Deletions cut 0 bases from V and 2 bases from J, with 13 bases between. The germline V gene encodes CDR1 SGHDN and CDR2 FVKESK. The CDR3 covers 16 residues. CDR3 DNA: TGTGCCAGCAGCCAAGATCATGGGGTAACTCAAGAGACCCAGTACTTC. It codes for CASSQDHGVTQETQYF.

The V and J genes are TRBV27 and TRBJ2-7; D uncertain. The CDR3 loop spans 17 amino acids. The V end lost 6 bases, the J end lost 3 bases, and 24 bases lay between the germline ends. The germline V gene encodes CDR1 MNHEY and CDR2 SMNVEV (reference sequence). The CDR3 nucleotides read TGTGCCAGCAGCATACTTCCATGGACCGCCGACTTCTACGAGCAGTACTTC. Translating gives CASSILPWTADFYEQYF.

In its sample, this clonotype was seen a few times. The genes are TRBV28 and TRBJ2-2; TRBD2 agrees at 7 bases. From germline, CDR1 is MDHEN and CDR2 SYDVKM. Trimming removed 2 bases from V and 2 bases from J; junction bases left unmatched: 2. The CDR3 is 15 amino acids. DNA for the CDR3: TGTGCCAGCAGTTTAGCGGGGGATAACACCGGGGAGCTGTTTTTT. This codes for CASSLAGDNTGELFF.

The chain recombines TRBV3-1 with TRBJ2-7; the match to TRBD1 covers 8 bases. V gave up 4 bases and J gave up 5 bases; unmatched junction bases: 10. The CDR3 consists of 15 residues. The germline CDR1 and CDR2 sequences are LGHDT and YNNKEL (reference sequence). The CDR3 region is CASSPMLAGGNEQYF. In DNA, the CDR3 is TGTGCCAGCAGCCCCATGCTGGCAGGGGGCAACGAGCAGTACTTC.

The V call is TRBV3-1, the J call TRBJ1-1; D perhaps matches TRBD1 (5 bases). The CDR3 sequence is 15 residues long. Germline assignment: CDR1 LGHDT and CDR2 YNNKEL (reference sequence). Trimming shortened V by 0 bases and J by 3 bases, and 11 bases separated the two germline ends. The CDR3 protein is CASSQEAQGYTEAFF. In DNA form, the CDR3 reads TGTGCCAGCAGCCAAGAAGCCCAGGGATACACTGAAGCTTTCTTT.

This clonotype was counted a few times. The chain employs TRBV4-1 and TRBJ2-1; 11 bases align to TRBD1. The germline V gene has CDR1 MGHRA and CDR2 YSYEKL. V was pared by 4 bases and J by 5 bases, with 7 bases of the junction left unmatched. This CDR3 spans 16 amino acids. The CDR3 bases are TGCGCCAGCAGCCGCACCCCGGGACAGGGGGACAATGAGCAGTTCTTC. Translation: CASSRTPGQGDNEQFF.

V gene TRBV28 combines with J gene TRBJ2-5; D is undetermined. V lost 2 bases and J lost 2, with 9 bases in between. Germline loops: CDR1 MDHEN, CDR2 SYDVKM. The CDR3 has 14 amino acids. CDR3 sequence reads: CASSLVTLQETQYF. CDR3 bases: TGTGCCAGCAGTTTAGTAACACTACAAGAGACCCAGTACTTC.

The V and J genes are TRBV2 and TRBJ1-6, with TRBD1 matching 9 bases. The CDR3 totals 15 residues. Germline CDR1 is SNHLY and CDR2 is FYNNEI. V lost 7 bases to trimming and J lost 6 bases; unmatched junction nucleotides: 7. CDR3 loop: CASKIQGAVNSPLHF. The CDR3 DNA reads TGTGCCAGCAAGATACAGGGGGCGGTTAATTCACCCCTCCACTTT.

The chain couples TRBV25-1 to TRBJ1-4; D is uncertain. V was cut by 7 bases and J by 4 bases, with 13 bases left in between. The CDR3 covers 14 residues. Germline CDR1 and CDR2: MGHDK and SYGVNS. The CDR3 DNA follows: TGTGCCAGCACCGACGGAGCATATAATGAAAAACTGTTTTTT. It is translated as CASTDGAYNEKLFF.

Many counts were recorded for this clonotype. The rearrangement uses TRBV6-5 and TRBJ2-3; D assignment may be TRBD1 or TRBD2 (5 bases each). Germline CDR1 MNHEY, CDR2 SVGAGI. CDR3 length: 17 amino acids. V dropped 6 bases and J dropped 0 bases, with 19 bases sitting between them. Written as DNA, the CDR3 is TGTGCCAGCAGCGCAGGGAGACAGATCGCTAGCACAGATACGCAGTATTTT. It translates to CASSAGRQIASTDTQYF.

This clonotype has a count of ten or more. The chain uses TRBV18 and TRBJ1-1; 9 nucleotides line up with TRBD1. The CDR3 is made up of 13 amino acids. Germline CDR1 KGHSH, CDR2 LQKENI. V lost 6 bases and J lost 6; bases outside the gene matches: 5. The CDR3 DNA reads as TGTGCCAGCTCCCGGGACAGGGCTTCTGAAGCTTTCTTT. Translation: CASSRDRASEAFF.

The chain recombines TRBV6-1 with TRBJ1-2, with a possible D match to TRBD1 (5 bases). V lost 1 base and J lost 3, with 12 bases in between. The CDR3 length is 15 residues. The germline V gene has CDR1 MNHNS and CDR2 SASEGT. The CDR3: CASSEEARGHYGYTF. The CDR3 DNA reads TGTGCCAGCAGTGAAGAAGCGAGGGGTCACTATGGCTACACCTTC.

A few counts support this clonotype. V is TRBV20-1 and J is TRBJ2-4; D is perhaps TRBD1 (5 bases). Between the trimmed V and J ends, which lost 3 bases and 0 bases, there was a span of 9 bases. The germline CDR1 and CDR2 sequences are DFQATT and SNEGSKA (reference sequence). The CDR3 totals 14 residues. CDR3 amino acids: CSASGHSAKNIQYF. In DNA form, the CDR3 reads TGCAGTGCTAGCGGACACTCAGCCAAAAACATTCAGTACTTC.

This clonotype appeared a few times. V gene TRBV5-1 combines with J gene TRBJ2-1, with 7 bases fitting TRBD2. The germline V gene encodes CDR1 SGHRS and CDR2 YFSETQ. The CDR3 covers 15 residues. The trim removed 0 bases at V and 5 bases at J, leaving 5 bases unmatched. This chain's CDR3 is CASSLVGGRNNEQFF. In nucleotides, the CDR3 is TGCGCCAGCAGCTTGGTCGGCGGGAGAAACAATGAGCAGTTCTTC.

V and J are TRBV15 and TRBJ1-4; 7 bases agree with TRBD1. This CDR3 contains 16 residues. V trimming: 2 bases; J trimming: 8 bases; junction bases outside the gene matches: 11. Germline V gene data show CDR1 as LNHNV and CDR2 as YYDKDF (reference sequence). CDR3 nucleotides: TGTGCCACCAGCAGACCCGGTGACAGGGCTGAAGAAAAACTGTTTTTT. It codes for CATSRPGDRAEEKLFF.

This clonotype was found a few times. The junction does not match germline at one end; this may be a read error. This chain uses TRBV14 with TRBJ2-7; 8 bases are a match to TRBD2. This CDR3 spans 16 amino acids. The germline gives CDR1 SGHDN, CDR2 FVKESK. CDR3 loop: CASSQSNSGTSYERYF. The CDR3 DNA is TGTGCCAGCAGCCAATCCAATAGCGGGACTTCCTACGAGCGGTACTTC. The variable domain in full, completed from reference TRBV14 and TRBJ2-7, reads EAGVTQFPSHSVIEKGQTVTLRCDPISGHDNLYWYRRVMGKEIKFLLHFVKESKQDESGMPNNRFLAERTGGTYSTLKVQPAELEDSGVYFCASSQSNSGTSYERYFGPGTRLTVT.

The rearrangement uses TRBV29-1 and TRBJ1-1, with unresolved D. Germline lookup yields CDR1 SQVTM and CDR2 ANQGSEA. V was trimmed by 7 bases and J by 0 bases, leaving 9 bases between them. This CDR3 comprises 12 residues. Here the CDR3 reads CSAGLMNTEAFF. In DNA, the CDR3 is TGCAGCGCAGGACTCATGAACACTGAAGCTTTCTTT.

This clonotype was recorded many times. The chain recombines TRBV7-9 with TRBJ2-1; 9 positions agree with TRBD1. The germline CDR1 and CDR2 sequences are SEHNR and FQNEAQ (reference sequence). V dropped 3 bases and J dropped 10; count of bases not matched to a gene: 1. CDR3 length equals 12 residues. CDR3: CASSFGQGEQFF. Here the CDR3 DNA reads TGTGCCAGCAGCTTCGGACAGGGGGAGCAGTTCTTC.

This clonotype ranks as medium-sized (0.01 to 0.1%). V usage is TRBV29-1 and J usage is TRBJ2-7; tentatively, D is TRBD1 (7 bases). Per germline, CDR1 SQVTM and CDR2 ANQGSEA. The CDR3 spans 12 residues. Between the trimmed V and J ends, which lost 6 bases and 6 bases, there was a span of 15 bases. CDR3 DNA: TGCAGCGTGCCAGGGGGGCCCAGCGAGCAGTACTTC. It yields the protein CSVPGGPSEQYF.

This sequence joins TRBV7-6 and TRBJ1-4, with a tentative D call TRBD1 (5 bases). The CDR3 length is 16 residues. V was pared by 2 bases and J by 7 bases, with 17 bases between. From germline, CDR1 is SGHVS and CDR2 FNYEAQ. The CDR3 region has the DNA TGTGCCAGCAGCTTATCTCCCTACAGGCGTGGTGAAAAACTGTTTTTT. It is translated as CASSLSPYRRGEKLFF.

The CDR3 nucleotides are TGTGCCAGCAGCTTGGAGTACTCTAGCACAGATACGCAGTATTTT. Translated, it gives CASSLEYSSTDTQYF. The rearrangement joins TRBV5-6 to TRBJ2-3, with D unresolved. Trimming took off 0 bases at V and 0 bases at J, with 8 bases between the two ends. Looked up from germline, CDR1 is SGHDT and CDR2 is YYEEEE. The CDR3 length is 15 residues. Full variable domain (remainder filled in from reference TRBV5-6 and TRBJ2-3): DAGVTQSPTHLIKTRGQQVTLRCSPKSGHDTVSWYQQALGQGPQFIFQYYEEEERQRGNFPDRFSGHQFPNYSSELNVNALLLGDSALYLCASSLEYSSTDTQYFGPGTRLTVL.